Listed below are T cell receptor beta chains from one sample, sequenced in a study of Graves' ophthalmopathy and Graves' hyperthyroidism. Each CDR3 protein gets one entry after TCRdb re-called the multiplex PCR reads with MiXCR. The sample has roughly 610,000 distinct CDR3 sequences, about 24% seen once. The specimen was peripheral blood. Receptors originate from a woman aged 18-29 years with stable Graves' hyperthyroidism. Some clones in this sample may be carry-over from other donors' samples. Each CDR3 is given with its conserved first and last residue. D genes are given only for firm matches. Size tells how often a clone was seen (once, few, many) or the class of an expanded clone, and some rows leave it out.

abundance,len,j_gene,d_gene,v_gene,CDR3aa,CDR3nt
few,15,TRBJ2-7,TRBD1,TRBV6-5,CASSSNDRGHYEQYF,TGTGCCAGCAGTTCTAACGACAGGGGGCACTACGAGCAGTACTTC
few,15,TRBJ1-5,TRBD1,TRBV18,CASSLGTGANQPQHF,TGTGCCAGCTCTTTGGGGACAGGGGCCAATCAGCCCCAGCATTTT
NA,15,TRBJ2-5,NA,TRBV18,CASSPPSVRQETQYF,TGTGCCAGCTCACCACCTTCTGTTAGACAAGAGACCCAGTACTTC
many,15,TRBJ2-7,TRBD2,TRBV2,CASSSPSGRGYEQYF,TGTGCCAGCAGCTCTCCTAGCGGGAGAGGTTACGAGCAGTACTTC
many,14,TRBJ1-5,NA,TRBV28,CASRWRDGNQPQHF,TGTGCCAGCAGGTGGAGGGACGGCAATCAGCCCCAGCATTTT
many,18,TRBJ1-3,TRBD1,TRBV28,CASSSPPGQAFSGNTIYF,TGTGCCAGCAGCTCGCCCCCGGGACAGGCTTTCTCTGGAAACACCATATATTTT
NA,13,TRBJ1-1,NA,TRBV18,CASHTSPNTEAFF,TGTGCCAGCCACACTTCCCCGAACACTGAAGCTTTCTTT
NA,14,TRBJ2-7,TRBD2,TRBV6-2/TRBV6-3,CASSTAGGTYEQYF,TGTGCCAGCAGTACCGCGGGAGGTACCTACGAGCAGTACTTC
NA,19,TRBJ1-1,TRBD1,TRBV11-1,CASSSTRLSRGRLNTEAFF,TGTGCCAGCAGCTCCACACGCCTAAGCAGGGGGCGGTTGAACACTGAAGCTTTCTTT
NA,13,TRBJ2-7,NA,TRBV9,CASSAAGAYEQYF,TGTGCCAGCAGCGCGGCAGGGGCCTACGAGCAGTACTTC
many,16,TRBJ2-5,TRBD2,TRBV7-2,CASSLRGLAGGETQYF,TGTGCCAGCAGCCTACGGGGACTAGCGGGGGGGGAGACCCAGTACTTC
many,14,TRBJ2-5,TRBD1,TRBV6-1,CASGAGQGAGTQYF,TGTGCCAGCGGCGCGGGACAGGGGGCCGGGACCCAGTACTTC
NA,17,TRBJ1-5,NA,TRBV24-1,CATSDLQYGGSNQPQHF,TGTGCCACCAGTGATTTGCAGTACGGGGGCAGCAATCAGCCCCAGCATTTT
NA,15,TRBJ2-2,TRBD1,TRBV24-1,CATSDPTGYTGELFF,TGTGCCACCAGTGATCCGACAGGGTACACCGGGGAGCTGTTTTTT
many,15,TRBJ1-2,NA,TRBV27,CASSLSGSTMYGYTF,TGTGCCAGCAGTTTGTCGGGCAGCACTATGTATGGCTACACCTTC
many,15,TRBJ1-3,NA,TRBV6-1,CASSEVGISGNTIYF,TGTGCCAGCAGTGAAGTGGGAATATCTGGAAACACCATATATTTT
many,17,TRBJ2-7,TRBD2,TRBV27,CASSFMGVSGSSYEQYF,TGTGCCAGCAGTTTTATGGGGGTGAGCGGGAGCTCCTACGAGCAGTACTTC
once,15,TRBJ2-7,NA,TRBV11-2,CASSLAWRVGYEQYF,TGTGCCAGCAGCTTAGCCTGGCGGGTGGGCTACGAGCAGTACTTC
many,15,TRBJ2-2,NA,TRBV12-3/TRBV12-4,CASSRPGPSTGELFF,TGTGCCAGCAGTCGACCGGGGCCTAGCACCGGGGAGCTGTTTTTT
NA,14,TRBJ2-2,NA,TRBV29-1,CSVDIQSNTGELFF,TGCAGCGTTGATATCCAGTCAAACACCGGGGAGCTGTTTTTT
NA,12,TRBJ1-2,NA,TRBV30,CAYLRTNYGYTF,TGTGCCTACCTCCGGACAAACTATGGCTACACCTTC
NA,15,TRBJ1-2,NA,TRBV24-1,CATSDLPGGGYGYTF,TGTGCCACCAGTGATTTGCCCGGGGGCGGCTATGGCTACACCTTC
many,13,TRBJ2-7,NA,TRBV20-1,CSATLSGDYEQYF,TGCAGTGCTACCCTTAGCGGAGACTACGAGCAGTACTTC
many,15,TRBJ1-3,NA,TRBV20-1,CSARDRTTSGNTIYF,TGCAGTGCTAGAGATCGGACGACCTCTGGAAACACCATATATTTT
NA,17,TRBJ1-6,NA,TRBV10-3,CAISGKEEGSYNSPLHF,TGTGCCATCAGTGGAAAGGAGGAGGGCTCCTATAATTCACCCCTCCACTTT
many,16,TRBJ1-5,TRBD1,TRBV2,CASTEGAVPSNQPQHF,TGTGCCAGCACCGAGGGGGCGGTTCCTAGCAATCAGCCCCAGCATTTT
many,17,TRBJ2-7,TRBD1,TRBV5-6,CASSPTKGGAESYEQYF,TGTGCCAGCAGCCCGACAAAAGGGGGCGCGGAAAGCTACGAGCAGTACTTC
NA,14,TRBJ2-2,NA,TRBV2,CASRGTQNTGELFF,TGTGCCAGCAGGGGGACACAGAACACCGGGGAGCTGTTTTTT
many,15,TRBJ1-3,NA,TRBV12-3/TRBV12-4,CASSLDSDPGNTIYF,TGTGCCAGCAGTTTAGACAGCGACCCTGGAAACACCATATATTTT
few,15,TRBJ2-5,NA,TRBV4-3,CASSQLNRPQETQYF,TGCGCCAGCAGCCAATTGAACAGGCCACAAGAGACCCAGTACTTC
once,11,TRBJ1-2,NA,TRBV2,CASFGADGYTF,TGTGCCAGTTTTGGGGCGGACGGCTACACCTTC
many,19,TRBJ1-2,NA,TRBV28,CASGLIRFRLSASSYGYTF,TGTGCCAGCGGACTTATTCGGTTTCGGTTGTCAGCCTCCTCTTATGGCTACACCTTC
many,14,TRBJ2-5,TRBD1,TRBV12-3/TRBV12-4,CASSFGTGKETQYF,TGTGCCAGCAGTTTTGGGACAGGGAAAGAGACCCAGTACTTC
NA,15,TRBJ1-2,NA,TRBV28,CASSHGTLRTYGYTF,TGTGCCAGCAGCCACGGAACCCTAAGGACCTATGGCTACACCTTC
once,13,TRBJ2-5,NA,TRBV7-3,CASSLRLKETQYF,TGTGCCAGCAGCTTAAGATTGAAAGAGACCCAGTACTTC
few,15,TRBJ2-2,NA,TRBV9,CASSGTARIPGELFF,TGTGCCAGCAGCGGGACAGCCCGCATCCCCGGGGAGCTGTTTTTT
few,16,TRBJ2-7,TRBD2,TRBV6-5,CASSSTYTGGSYEQYF,TGTGCCAGCAGTTCCACCTACACCGGCGGGAGTTACGAGCAGTACTTC
many,15,TRBJ2-7,TRBD2,TRBV7-3,CASSLASGPTYEQYF,TGTGCCAGCAGCTTAGCTAGCGGACCAACTTACGAGCAGTACTTC
many,14,TRBJ1-6,NA,TRBV7-3,CASSKQGRNSPLHF,TGTGCCAGCAGCAAACAGGGTCGGAATTCACCCCTCCACTTT
many,13,TRBJ1-2,NA,TRBV7-2,CASRSIVGYGYTF,TGTGCCAGCAGATCCATAGTTGGCTATGGCTACACCTTC
many,15,TRBJ2-7,NA,TRBV6-5,CASSFGPLPSYEQYF,TGTGCCAGCAGTTTCGGACCACTACCTTCCTACGAGCAGTACTTC
NA,13,TRBJ2-3,NA,TRBV27,CASKWGSSDTQYF,TGTGCCAGCAAGTGGGGGTCGTCGGATACGCAGTATTTT
many,18,TRBJ2-2,TRBD2,TRBV6-2/TRBV6-3,CASSYSLAGGPGTGELFF,TGTGCCAGCAGTTACTCGCTAGCGGGAGGGCCGGGCACCGGGGAGCTGTTTTTT
many,15,TRBJ1-3,NA,TRBV5-5,CASSFDLPRGNTIYF,TGTGCCAGCAGCTTTGACCTCCCGCGTGGAAACACCATATATTTT
NA,13,TRBJ1-1,NA,TRBV12-5,CASRRGMNTEAFF,TGTGCTAGTCGTCGCGGCATGAACACTGAAGCTTTCTTT
many,13,TRBJ1-2,TRBD1,TRBV12-3/TRBV12-4,CASNIQGAGGYTF,TGTGCCAGCAATATCCAGGGGGCGGGAGGCTACACCTTC
many,13,TRBJ2-4,NA,TRBV12-3/TRBV12-4,CASSLEATGIQYF,TGTGCCAGCAGTTTAGAGGCAACGGGCATTCAGTACTTC
many,12,TRBJ1-2,NA,TRBV12-3/TRBV12-4,CASSLGQFGYTF,TGTGCCAGCAGTTTAGGACAATTTGGCTACACCTTC